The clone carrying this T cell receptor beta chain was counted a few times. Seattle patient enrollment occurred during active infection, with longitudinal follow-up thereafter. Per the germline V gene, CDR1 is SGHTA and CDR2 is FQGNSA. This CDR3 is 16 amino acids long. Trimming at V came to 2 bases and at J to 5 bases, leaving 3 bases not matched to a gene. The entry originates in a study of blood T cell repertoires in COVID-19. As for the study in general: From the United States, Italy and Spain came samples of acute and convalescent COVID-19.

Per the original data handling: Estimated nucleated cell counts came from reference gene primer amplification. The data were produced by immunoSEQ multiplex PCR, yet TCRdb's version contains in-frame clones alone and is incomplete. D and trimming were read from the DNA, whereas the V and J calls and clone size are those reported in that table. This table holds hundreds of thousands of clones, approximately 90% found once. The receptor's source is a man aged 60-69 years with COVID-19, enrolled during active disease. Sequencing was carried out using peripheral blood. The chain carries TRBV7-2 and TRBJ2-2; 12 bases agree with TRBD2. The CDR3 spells CASSLLAGGGTGELFF. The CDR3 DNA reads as TGTGCCAGCAGCTTACTAGCGGGAGGGGGTACCGGGGAGCTGTTTTTT. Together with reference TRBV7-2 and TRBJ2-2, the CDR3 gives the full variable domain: GAGVSQSPSNKVTEKGKDVELRCDPISGHTALYWYRQSLGQGLEFLIYFQGNSAPDKSGLPSDRFSAERTGGSVSTLTIQRTQQEDSAVYLCASSLLAGGGTGELFFGEGSRLTVL.